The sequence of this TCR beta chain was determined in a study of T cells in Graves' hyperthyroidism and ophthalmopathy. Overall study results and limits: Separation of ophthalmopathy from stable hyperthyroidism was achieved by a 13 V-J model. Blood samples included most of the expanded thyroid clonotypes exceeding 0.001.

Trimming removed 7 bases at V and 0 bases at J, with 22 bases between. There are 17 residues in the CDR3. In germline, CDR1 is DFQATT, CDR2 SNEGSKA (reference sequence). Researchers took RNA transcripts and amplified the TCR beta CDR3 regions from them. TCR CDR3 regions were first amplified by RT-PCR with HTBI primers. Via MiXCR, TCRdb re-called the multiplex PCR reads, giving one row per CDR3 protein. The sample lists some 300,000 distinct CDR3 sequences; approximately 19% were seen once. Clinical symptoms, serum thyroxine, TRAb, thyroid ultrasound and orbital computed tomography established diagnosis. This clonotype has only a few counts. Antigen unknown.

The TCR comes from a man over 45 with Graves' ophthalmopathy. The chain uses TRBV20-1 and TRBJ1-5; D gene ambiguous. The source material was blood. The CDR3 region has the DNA TGCAGTGTTCGCGGCGGCAGCCTATCTTATAGCAATCAGCCCCAGCATTTT. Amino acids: CSVRGGSLSYSNQPQHF.